This record covers a single T cell receptor (beta chain). These data belong to a study of T cell responses to AZD1222 COVID-19 vaccine. Generated by immunoSEQ multiplex PCR, the TCRdb table keeps only in-frame clones and is missing some. The table lists more than 95,000 clones, roughly nine tenths of them singletons. Germline V gene lookup returns CDR1 MNHEY and CDR2 SVGAGI. The CDR3 length is 13 residues. Trimming shortened V by 2 bases and J by 4 bases, and 8 bases separated the two germline ends. The chain has TRBV6-5 and TRBJ1-1, with D uncertain. This specimen consisted of peripheral blood, obtained 28 days after the second AZD1222 dose. This TCR was recovered from an adult who received the AZD1222 COVID-19 vaccine. The CDR3 nucleotides read TGTGCCAGCAGTTACGACGAGGGCACTGAAGCTTTCTTT. Residues: CASSYDEGTEAFF.